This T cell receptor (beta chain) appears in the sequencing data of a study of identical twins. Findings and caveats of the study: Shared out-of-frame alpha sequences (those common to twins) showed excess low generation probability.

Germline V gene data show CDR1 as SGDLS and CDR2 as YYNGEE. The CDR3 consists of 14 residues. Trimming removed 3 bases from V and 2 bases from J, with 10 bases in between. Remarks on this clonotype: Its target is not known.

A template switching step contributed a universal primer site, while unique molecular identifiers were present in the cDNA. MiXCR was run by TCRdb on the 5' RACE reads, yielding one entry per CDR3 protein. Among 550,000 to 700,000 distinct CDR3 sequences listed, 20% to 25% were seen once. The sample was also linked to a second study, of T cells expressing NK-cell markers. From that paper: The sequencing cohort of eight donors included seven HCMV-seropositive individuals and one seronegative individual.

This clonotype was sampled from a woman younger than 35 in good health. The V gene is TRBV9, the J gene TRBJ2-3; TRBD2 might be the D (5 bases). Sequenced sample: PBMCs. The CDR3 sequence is CASSARRDTDTQYF. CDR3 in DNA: TGTGCCAGCAGCGCCCGCCGGGACACAGATACGCAGTATTTT.